The text below deals with one T cell receptor (beta chain). Its target is unknown. A single record per CDR3 protein comes from TCRdb applying MiXCR to the 5' RACE reads. Seen here are some 120,000 distinct CDR3 sequences, about 17% observed once, and the top ten hold approximately 5.2%. The sample belongs to a study of T-cell memory formation after mild COVID-19. At the level of the study: Clusters were largely donor specific. Study observations and caveats: Cross-reactive memory appears to have joined, as suggested by some responding clones showing up in pre-infection memory. Clones that contracted from day 15 to 85 were balanced CD4/CD8, while later expanders leaned CD4+. Contracting CD4+ clones lay largely in CM and EM, with CD8+ ones residing in EMRA.

Germline values: CDR1 SEHNR, CDR2 FQNEAQ (reference sequence). The length of the CDR3 is 16 residues. The ends lost 5 bases at V and 6 bases at J; junction bases unmatched: 13. This TCR was recovered from a man aged 18-30 years who had mild COVID-19 (a few samples of this study predate the infection). Cell type and time point are not known. Sequencing was carried out using PBMCs or a T cell subset sorted from them (not recorded which). V is TRBV7-9 and J is TRBJ2-5, with 9 positions matching TRBD1. CDR3 amino acids: CASSQYQLGQGKTQYF. Here the CDR3 DNA reads TGTGCCAGCAGCCAATACCAACTGGGACAGGGAAAGACCCAGTACTTC.